These 2 T cell receptor beta chains share one sample of origin, sequenced in a study of Ad26.COV2.S vaccination and SARS-CoV-2 variants. As for treatment: roughly 19 received Ad26.COV2.S at low or high dose, single or two shots; 5 received placebo; per-sample allocation not given. Samples came from day 63 after the first vaccine or placebo injection. Method: immunoSEQ multiplex PCR; TCRdb's copy keeps in-frame clones and lacks some. This sample yields some 350,000 clones, of which 85% are seen a single time; about 3.5% belongs to the top ten. Specimen: peripheral blood, collected in a trial of Ad26.COV2.S vaccine versus placebo. The receptors originated from a person between 18 and 65 years old who received the Ad26.COV2.S COVID-19 vaccine or a placebo.

V and J are TRBV24-1 and TRBJ2-1, with D possibly being TRBD2 (5 bases). The ends were cut back, 4 bases at V and 10 bases at J, with 16 bases in the middle. The CDR3 consists of 14 residues. The V gene's germline CDR1 is KGHDR and CDR2 SFDVKD. In nucleotides, the CDR3 is TGTGCCACCAGTGAGAGGGTCCCTGGACGGGAGCAGTTCTTC. This sequence encodes CATSERVPGREQFF.

The chain combines TRBV7-9 with TRBJ2-3; D perhaps matches TRBD2 (6 bases). With 2 bases removed from V and 6 bases from J, the gap between germline ends came to 12 bases. There are 14 residues in the CDR3. Per germline, CDR1 SEHNR and CDR2 FQNEAQ (reference sequence). The CDR3 region has the DNA TGTGCCAGCAGCTTATTTAGCGGCGCGGATACGCAGTATTTT. Its translation: CASSLFSGADTQYF.